This T cell receptor (beta chain) was documented in a study of human T cells and chemical hapten exposure. Turning to the study itself: All patients underwent weekly scalp dosing with diphenylcyclopropenone for the full roughly 25-week study.

From the RACE reads, TCRdb called clonotypes with MiXCR, one entry per CDR3 protein. The table lists a few hundred thousand distinct CDR3 sequences, just under 6.5% of them singletons, with about 5% in the top ten. This clonotype was observed many times. The time point denotes: patch test 2, 6 weeks after DPC sensitization. Treatment in this sample: therapeutic diphenylcyclopropenone sensitization with weekly scalp DPC. The germline gives CDR1 MNHEY, CDR2 SVGAGI. CDR3 length: 16 amino acids. After removal of 0 bases from V and 7 bases from J, the junction contained 9 bases not matched to a gene. This clonotype was sampled from a woman between 18 and 30 years old with alopecia areata. Some clones in this sample may be carry-over from other donors' samples. V is TRBV6-5 and J is TRBJ1-3, with 7 bases aligning to TRBD1. Specimen: whole blood, collected in connection with sensitization to the hapten diphenylcyclopropenone (DPC). The chain's CDR3 is CASSYSTGTEGNTIYF. The CDR3 DNA follows: TGTGCCAGCAGTTACTCGACGGGGACAGAGGGTAACACCATATATTTT.